This record concerns one T cell receptor (beta chain) sequence. The target antigen is unknown. TCRdb independently ran MiXCR on the RACE reads; one entry per CDR3 protein. The sample includes 180,000 or so distinct CDR3 sequences, around 30% seen only once; the top ten take about 2.8%. V shed 1 base and J shed 0 bases, with 9 bases lying between them. CDR3 length: 15 amino acids. CDR1 is SGHNT, CDR2 YENEEA, per germline. Documented time point: pre-sensitization, week 0. Documented treatment: therapeutic diphenylcyclopropenone sensitization with weekly scalp DPC. The data belong to a study of human T cells and chemical hapten exposure. Findings of the study overall: Significantly more large CDR3 similarity clusters were formed by expanded TCRs than by controls.

This chain links TRBV11-3 with TRBJ2-5; TRBD1 or TRBD2 may be the D gene (6 bases each). This TCR derives from a woman in her 30s with alopecia areata. Some clones in this sample may be carry-over from other donors' samples. The sequencing here drew on whole blood, taken in connection with sensitization to the hapten diphenylcyclopropenone (DPC). The CDR3 sequence is CASSLGRDNQETQYF. The CDR3 DNA reads as TGTGCCAGCAGCTTAGGGCGGGACAACCAAGAGACCCAGTACTTC.